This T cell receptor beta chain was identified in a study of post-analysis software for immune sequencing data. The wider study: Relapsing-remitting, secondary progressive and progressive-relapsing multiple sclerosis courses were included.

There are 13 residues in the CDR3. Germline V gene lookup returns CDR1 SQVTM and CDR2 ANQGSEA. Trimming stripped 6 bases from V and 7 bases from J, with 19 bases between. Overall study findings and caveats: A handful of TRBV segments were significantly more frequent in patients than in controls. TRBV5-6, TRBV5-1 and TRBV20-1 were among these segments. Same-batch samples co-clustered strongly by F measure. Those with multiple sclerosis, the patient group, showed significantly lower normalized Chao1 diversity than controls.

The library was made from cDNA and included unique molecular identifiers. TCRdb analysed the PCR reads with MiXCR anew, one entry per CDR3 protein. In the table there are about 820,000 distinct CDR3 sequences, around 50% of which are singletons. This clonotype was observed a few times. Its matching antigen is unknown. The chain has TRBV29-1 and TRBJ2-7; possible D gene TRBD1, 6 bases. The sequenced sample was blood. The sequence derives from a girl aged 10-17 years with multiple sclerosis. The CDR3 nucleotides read TGCAGCGTGAGGCAGGGGACGACAGGAGAGCAGTACTTC. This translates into CSVRQGTTGEQYF.